The clone carrying this TCR beta chain was seen a handful of times. Other DNA sequences within the sample encode an identical CDR3. Germline CDR1 SGHAT, CDR2 FQNNGV. This CDR3 is 12 amino acids long. The germline V and J ends were trimmed by 3 bases and 3 bases, with 6 bases remaining between them. The record originates from a study of blood T cell repertoires in COVID-19. Background on the study: Donors in the United States, Italy and Spain gave samples during acute or convalescent COVID-19.

Under the authors' procedure: Scientists estimated how many nucleated cells there were by amplifying reference gene primers. Libraries were prepared by immunoSEQ multiplex PCR; TCRdb keeps only in-frame clonotypes and omits some of them. From that table come the V and J calls and clone size; the DNA was used to work out D and trimming. The data hold fewer than 200,000 clones, with about nine tenths observed a single time. V usage is TRBV11-2 and J usage is TRBJ2-7, with TRBD2 as a possible D gene (5 bases). The material sequenced was peripheral blood. The receptor comes from a woman in her sixties or seventies who had recovered from COVID-19. The CDR3 nucleotides are TGTGCCAGCAGCTTCGCGGGCTACGAGCAGTACTTC. Protein: CASSFAGYEQYF. The full variable domain, completed using reference TRBV11-2 and TRBJ2-7, is EAGVAQSPRYKIIEKRQSVAFWCNPISGHATLYWYQQILGQGPKLLIQFQNNGVVDDSQLPKDRFSAERLKGVDSTLKIQPAKLEDSAVYLCASSFAGYEQYFGPGTRLTVT.